A selection of T cell receptor beta chains follows, all from one sample in a study of blood T cell repertoires in COVID-19. Profiling relied on immunoSEQ multiplex PCR, and the TCRdb table lists in-frame clones only, not all of them. Among roughly 160,000 clones listed, about 84% were seen once. Specimen: PBMCs or T cells enriched from blood (not recorded which). Receptors were obtained from a man between 45 and 60 years old who had recovered from COVID-19. CDR3s include the opening cysteine and the closing phenylalanine or tryptophan. The D gene is left open where the match is weak. Only part of the rows carry a size: once, few, many, or a class if the clone is expanded.

cdr3_nt: TGCGCCAGCAGCTTTGGCCTCGGGAGGGGACGGGACACTGAAGCTTTCTTT
cdr3_aa: CASSFGLGRGRDTEAFF
v_call: TRBV5-1
j_call: TRBJ1-1
d_call: NA
clone_size: NA

cdr3_nt: TGTGCCATCAGAGACTCAAAACCTACTAGCGGGGGGTGGAGAGAGCAGTTCTTC
cdr3_aa: CAIRDSKPTSGGWREQFF
v_call: TRBV10-3
j_call: TRBJ2-1
d_call: TRBD2
clone_size: few

cdr3_nt: TGTGCCAGCAGCTTACTAGCGGGGGGTTTGAATGAGCAGTTCTTC
cdr3_aa: CASSLLAGGLNEQFF
v_call: TRBV7-3
j_call: TRBJ2-1
d_call: TRBD2
clone_size: NA

cdr3_nt: TGCGCCAGCAGCTTGGACAACAATTCACCCCTCCACTTT
cdr3_aa: CASSLDNNSPLHF
v_call: TRBV5-1
j_call: TRBJ1-6
d_call: NA
clone_size: NA

cdr3_nt: TGTGCCAGCAGTTTAGCAGGGAACACTGAAGCTTTCTTT
cdr3_aa: CASSLAGNTEAFF
v_call: TRBV28
j_call: TRBJ1-1
d_call: NA
clone_size: NA

cdr3_nt: TGTGCCAGCAGCTCCCAGGGTAGGCGGCCTGAAGCTTTCTTT
cdr3_aa: CASSSQGRRPEAFF
v_call: TRBV7-2
j_call: TRBJ1-1
d_call: NA
clone_size: NA

cdr3_nt: TGTGCCAGTAGTATAGCACAGGACAATGAGCAGTTCTTC
cdr3_aa: CASSIAQDNEQFF
v_call: TRBV19
j_call: TRBJ2-1
d_call: NA
clone_size: NA

cdr3_nt: TGTGCCAGCAGTTTACGGACAGTGGCTCCTGGGGCCAACGTCCTGACTTTC
cdr3_aa: CASSLRTVAPGANVLTF
v_call: TRBV28
j_call: TRBJ2-6
d_call: NA
clone_size: NA

cdr3_nt: TGTGCCAGCTCACCAAGTGTGGGAGCTGAAGCTTTCTTT
cdr3_aa: CASSPSVGAEAFF
v_call: TRBV18
j_call: TRBJ1-1
d_call: NA
clone_size: NA

cdr3_nt: TGTGCCAGCAGCTTGACCACAAACACCGGGGAGCTGTTTTTT
cdr3_aa: CASSLTTNTGELFF
v_call: TRBV5-6
j_call: TRBJ2-2
d_call: NA
clone_size: NA

cdr3_nt: TGTGCCAGCAGTTCACAGGGGAATATCCCCGGGGAGCTGTTTTTT
cdr3_aa: CASSSQGNIPGELFF
v_call: TRBV6-1
j_call: TRBJ2-2
d_call: TRBD1
clone_size: once

cdr3_nt: TGTGCCAGCAGCAGTGGAGGCACAGATACGCAGTATTTT
cdr3_aa: CASSSGGTDTQYF
v_call: TRBV3-1/TRBV3-2
j_call: TRBJ2-3
d_call: NA
clone_size: NA

cdr3_nt: TGTGCCAGCAGTTTATTCCCCCCCCGACAGGGGGAGGGCTACACCTTC
cdr3_aa: CASSLFPPRQGEGYTF
v_call: TRBV27
j_call: TRBJ1-2
d_call: TRBD1
clone_size: NA

cdr3_nt: TGTGCCACCAGCAGAGATCCGGGACAGAGGAATCAGCCCCAGCATTTT
cdr3_aa: CATSRDPGQRNQPQHF
v_call: TRBV15
j_call: TRBJ1-5
d_call: TRBD1
clone_size: NA

cdr3_nt: TGTGCCAGCAGCTTAGAGGTTAGCTATGGCTACACCTTC
cdr3_aa: CASSLEVSYGYTF
v_call: TRBV11-2
j_call: TRBJ1-2
d_call: NA
clone_size: NA

cdr3_nt: TGTGCCAGCTCACCCGGACAGCCTCCTAATGAAAAACTGTTTTTT
cdr3_aa: CASSPGQPPNEKLFF
v_call: TRBV18
j_call: TRBJ1-4
d_call: NA
clone_size: NA

cdr3_nt: TGCAGTGCTAAAAGGAGAGGAGAGCAGTACTTC
cdr3_aa: CSAKRRGEQYF
v_call: TRBV20-1
j_call: TRBJ2-7
d_call: NA
clone_size: few

cdr3_nt: TGTGCCAGCAGTTTGGGGCAGATCAACGAGCAGTACTTC
cdr3_aa: CASSLGQINEQYF
v_call: TRBV12-3/TRBV12-4
j_call: TRBJ2-7
d_call: NA
clone_size: NA

cdr3_nt: TGTGCCAGCTCTACAGGGAACTATGGCTACACCTTC
cdr3_aa: CASSTGNYGYTF
v_call: TRBV2
j_call: TRBJ1-2
d_call: NA
clone_size: NA

cdr3_nt: TGTGCCAGCAGTTTGTCCGGGACAGGGGACACCTACGAGCAGTACTTC
cdr3_aa: CASSLSGTGDTYEQYF
v_call: TRBV6-5
j_call: TRBJ2-7
d_call: TRBD1
clone_size: NA

cdr3_nt: TGTGCCTGGAGCACAACAGGGGGCGATGAGCAGTTCTTC
cdr3_aa: CAWSTTGGDEQFF
v_call: TRBV30
j_call: TRBJ2-1
d_call: TRBD1
clone_size: NA

cdr3_nt: TGTGCCAGCAGCTCGGGGGCTGAAGCTTTCTTT
cdr3_aa: CASSSGAEAFF
v_call: TRBV9
j_call: TRBJ1-1
d_call: NA
clone_size: NA

cdr3_nt: TGTGCCAGCAGCCAAGATGGATCGCGGGGGGGCACAGATACGCAGTATTTT
cdr3_aa: CASSQDGSRGGTDTQYF
v_call: TRBV14
j_call: TRBJ2-3
d_call: TRBD2
clone_size: NA

cdr3_nt: TGTGCCAGCAGCGCCCTGAGGATCTCTGGAAACACCATATATTTT
cdr3_aa: CASSALRISGNTIYF
v_call: TRBV2
j_call: TRBJ1-3
d_call: NA
clone_size: NA

cdr3_nt: TGTGCCAGCAGCGTGGGCCAGGGGTCCTACAATGAGCAGTTCTTC
cdr3_aa: CASSVGQGSYNEQFF
v_call: TRBV9
j_call: TRBJ2-1
d_call: NA
clone_size: NA

cdr3_nt: TGTGCTAGTGGCATCGACAGGGAAACAGATACGCAGTATTTT
cdr3_aa: CASGIDRETDTQYF
v_call: TRBV12-5
j_call: TRBJ2-3
d_call: TRBD1
clone_size: NA

cdr3_nt: TGTGCCAGCAGCCCCAGTTTAGCGGGGGGGAACAATGAGCAGTTCTTC
cdr3_aa: CASSPSLAGGNNEQFF
v_call: TRBV7-3
j_call: TRBJ2-1
d_call: TRBD2
clone_size: few

cdr3_nt: TGTGCCAGCAGCTTAGACGGGGATCAGGGGGAGACCCAGTACTTC
cdr3_aa: CASSLDGDQGETQYF
v_call: TRBV7-2
j_call: TRBJ2-5
d_call: NA
clone_size: NA

cdr3_nt: TGCGCCAGCGTTCGGGCGGGGAGCACAGATACGCAGTATTTT
cdr3_aa: CASVRAGSTDTQYF
v_call: TRBV10-2
j_call: TRBJ2-3
d_call: NA
clone_size: NA

cdr3_nt: TGTGCCAGCAGCCATTCGGACAGGGGAGGAACTAATGAAAAACTGTTTTTT
cdr3_aa: CASSHSDRGGTNEKLFF
v_call: TRBV3-1/TRBV3-2
j_call: TRBJ1-4
d_call: TRBD1
clone_size: once

cdr3_nt: TGTGCCAGCAGCCCCGGGACAGTCTTCTCCTATAATTCACCCCTCCACTTT
cdr3_aa: CASSPGTVFSYNSPLHF
v_call: TRBV3-1/TRBV3-2
j_call: TRBJ1-6
d_call: TRBD1
clone_size: NA

cdr3_nt: TGTGCCAGAAGCTTGGCCGGGACAGGGGTGGGGCAGCCCCAGCATTTT
cdr3_aa: CARSLAGTGVGQPQHF
v_call: TRBV5-3
j_call: TRBJ1-5
d_call: TRBD1
clone_size: NA

cdr3_nt: TGTGCCAGCAGCTTAGAGAGCGCCAATCTGGTCGGGGAGCTGTTTTTT
cdr3_aa: CASSLESANLVGELFF
v_call: TRBV7-2
j_call: TRBJ2-2
d_call: NA
clone_size: NA

cdr3_nt: TGTGCCAGCACGGGTGGGACAGCCCTCTACGAGCAGTACTTC
cdr3_aa: CASTGGTALYEQYF
v_call: TRBV3-1/TRBV3-2
j_call: TRBJ2-7
d_call: TRBD1
clone_size: NA

cdr3_nt: TGTGCCAGCACCCCGGGTCGGGTGACTGAAGCTTTCTTT
cdr3_aa: CASTPGRVTEAFF
v_call: TRBV2
j_call: TRBJ1-1
d_call: NA
clone_size: NA

cdr3_nt: TGTGCCAGCAGCCCGGTATTCGGGGGGTACGAGCAGTACTTC
cdr3_aa: CASSPVFGGYEQYF
v_call: TRBV7-2
j_call: TRBJ2-7
d_call: TRBD2
clone_size: NA

cdr3_nt: TGTGCCAGCAGTTTAGCGCGGGATCAGCCCCAGCATTTT
cdr3_aa: CASSLARDQPQHF
v_call: TRBV12-3/TRBV12-4
j_call: TRBJ1-5
d_call: NA
clone_size: NA

cdr3_nt: TGTGCCAGCTCACCGAAGACAGGCAGCTCTGGAAACACCATATATTTT
cdr3_aa: CASSPKTGSSGNTIYF
v_call: TRBV18
j_call: TRBJ1-3
d_call: NA
clone_size: once

cdr3_nt: TGCGCCAGCTACAGTCCCGGGACAGGGGACGGGGCCAACGTCCTGACTTTC
cdr3_aa: CASYSPGTGDGANVLTF
v_call: TRBV5-1
j_call: TRBJ2-6
d_call: TRBD1
clone_size: NA

cdr3_nt: TGTGCCAGCAGCCAAACCGGGACTAGCGGGCGCAAAAACATTCAGTACTTC
cdr3_aa: CASSQTGTSGRKNIQYF
v_call: TRBV3-1/TRBV3-2
j_call: TRBJ2-4
d_call: TRBD2
clone_size: NA

cdr3_nt: TGTGCCAGCACTGTCGGGACAGTGGCCTCCTACGAGCAGTACTTC
cdr3_aa: CASTVGTVASYEQYF
v_call: TRBV28
j_call: TRBJ2-7
d_call: TRBD1
clone_size: NA

cdr3_nt: TGTGCCAGCTCACCACCGGACAGGGTCGGCTACACCTTC
cdr3_aa: CASSPPDRVGYTF
v_call: TRBV18
j_call: TRBJ1-2
d_call: TRBD1
clone_size: NA

cdr3_nt: TGTGCCAGCAGCCCCACCTTTAGCTCTGGAAACACCATATATTTT
cdr3_aa: CASSPTFSSGNTIYF
v_call: TRBV7-9
j_call: TRBJ1-3
d_call: NA
clone_size: NA

cdr3_nt: TGTGCCAGCAGTGACTCGCAGGGCTTCTATGGCTACACCTTC
cdr3_aa: CASSDSQGFYGYTF
v_call: TRBV6-4
j_call: TRBJ1-2
d_call: NA
clone_size: NA

cdr3_nt: TGTGCCACCAGCAGGAGGGTTACTTTGGGGCCCCAGCATTTT
cdr3_aa: CATSRRVTLGPQHF
v_call: TRBV15
j_call: TRBJ1-5
d_call: NA
clone_size: once

cdr3_nt: TGTGCCACCAGTGAGGCCGGGACTGTCAATGAGCAGTTCTTC
cdr3_aa: CATSEAGTVNEQFF
v_call: TRBV24-1
j_call: TRBJ2-1
d_call: NA
clone_size: NA

cdr3_nt: TGTGCCAGCAGTTTACAATTTGACAGGCGCGGCTACACCTTC
cdr3_aa: CASSLQFDRRGYTF
v_call: TRBV28
j_call: TRBJ1-2
d_call: NA
clone_size: few

cdr3_nt: TGTGCCAGCAGCAGACAGGGGAGGAGATCTGAAGCTTTCTTT
cdr3_aa: CASSRQGRRSEAFF
v_call: TRBV5-6
j_call: TRBJ1-1
d_call: TRBD1
clone_size: once

cdr3_nt: TGTGCCAGCAGCCAAGTGCACATGAACACTGAAGCTTTCTTT
cdr3_aa: CASSQVHMNTEAFF
v_call: TRBV14
j_call: TRBJ1-1
d_call: NA
clone_size: NA

cdr3_nt: TGTGCCAGCAGTTTATCATCAGGGGGAAACACCATATATTTT
cdr3_aa: CASSLSSGGNTIYF
v_call: TRBV27
j_call: TRBJ1-3
d_call: NA
clone_size: NA

cdr3_nt: TGTGCCAGCAGCTTAGTAGTGAACACCGGGGAGCTGTTTTTT
cdr3_aa: CASSLVVNTGELFF
v_call: TRBV7-9
j_call: TRBJ2-2
d_call: NA
clone_size: NA

cdr3_nt: TGTGCCAGCAGCGTTATGGGGAGCTCCTACGAGCAGTACTTC
cdr3_aa: CASSVMGSSYEQYF
v_call: TRBV9
j_call: TRBJ2-7
d_call: NA
clone_size: NA

cdr3_nt: TGTGCCAGCAGCCCTGGGACAGGGGGCGCGGGGGAGCTGTTTTTT
cdr3_aa: CASSPGTGGAGELFF
v_call: TRBV7-6
j_call: TRBJ2-2
d_call: TRBD1
clone_size: NA

cdr3_nt: TGTGCCAGCAGTGACTCGAGCGGGGGCACAGATACGCAGTATTTT
cdr3_aa: CASSDSSGGTDTQYF
v_call: TRBV6-4
j_call: TRBJ2-3
d_call: TRBD2
clone_size: NA

cdr3_nt: TGTGCCAGCAGCTTAGGGACTAGCGGGGGGGCTGAGACCCAGTACTTC
cdr3_aa: CASSLGTSGGAETQYF
v_call: TRBV5-6
j_call: TRBJ2-5
d_call: TRBD2
clone_size: NA

cdr3_nt: TGTGCCAGCAGCGTATTTGGGGGGGGAACCACAGATACGCAGTATTTT
cdr3_aa: CASSVFGGGTTDTQYF
v_call: TRBV9
j_call: TRBJ2-3
d_call: TRBD2
clone_size: NA

cdr3_nt: TGCAGTGGGGGCGTTAACTATGGCTACACCTTC
cdr3_aa: CSGGVNYGYTF
v_call: TRBV20-1
j_call: TRBJ1-2
d_call: NA
clone_size: NA

cdr3_nt: TGTGCCAGCAGCTTGTGGCGGGGGCCTAATCAGCCCCAGCATTTT
cdr3_aa: CASSLWRGPNQPQHF
v_call: TRBV5-5
j_call: TRBJ1-5
d_call: NA
clone_size: NA

cdr3_nt: TGTGCCAGTAGTCCCGGGACTGTTTATCAGCCCCAGCATTTT
cdr3_aa: CASSPGTVYQPQHF
v_call: TRBV19
j_call: TRBJ1-5
d_call: NA
clone_size: few